This T cell receptor (beta chain) was sequenced for a study of control samples from healthy donors and cancer patients. This CDR3 region has 12 residues. V was trimmed by 11 bases and J by 5 bases, leaving 12 bases between them. CDR1 is SEHNR and CDR2 is FQNEAQ in the germline V gene (reference sequence). Here immunoSEQ multiplex PCR was the method, and the copy in TCRdb shows in-frame clones only, minus some. The table lists 100,000 to 150,000 clones, almost 95% of them singletons. The chain carries TRBV7-9 and TRBJ2-2; no clear D gene. The sequenced sample consisted of PBMCs. The TCR originated in a man older than 75 with head and neck cancer. The CDR3 DNA follows: TGTGCCTCCTCAGTCGATACCGGGGAGCTGTTTTTT. Translating it yields CASSVDTGELFF.